This entry lists 17 T cell receptor beta chains sequenced from one sample in a study of T cell repertoires in cytomegalovirus infection. The antigens for these receptors are not known. TCRdb processed the reads anew with MiXCR; each CDR3 protein has one entry. Here the sample spans about 920,000 distinct CDR3 sequences, approximately 31% being singletons. The sequencing here drew on cultured CD8+ T cells from PBMCs, taken from culture after CMV antigen stimulation. The receptors derive from a human donor in good health (CMV status not recorded). Some clones in this sample may be carry-over from other donors' samples.

This clonotype was counted a few times. The chain employs TRBV7-6 and TRBJ1-4, with 10 bases lining up with TRBD1. This CDR3 is built from 14 residues. Germline V CDR1 and CDR2: SGHVS, FNYEAQ. J was trimmed by 4 bases and V by 6 bases; bases with no gene match: 2. This CDR3 is CASSWDRGNEKLFF. The CDR3 nucleotides are TGTGCCAGCAGTTGGGACAGGGGTAATGAAAAACTGTTTTTT.

The chain links TRBV6-1 to TRBJ2-4; no firm D call. Germline values: CDR1 MNHNS, CDR2 SASEGT. This CDR3 contains 15 residues. V was shortened by 2 bases and J by 0 bases, with 8 bases between the two germline ends. The CDR3 nucleotides read TGTGCCAGCAGTGAAAGTCAGGTAGCCAAAAACATTCAGTACTTC. Its protein is CASSESQVAKNIQYF.

The genes are TRBV12-3 or TRBV12-4 and TRBJ2-3; 12 bases align to TRBD2. The CDR3 totals 12 residues. With 5 bases clipped from V and 14 bases from J, the junction kept 5 bases outside the gene matches. This chain's CDR3 is CASSQGTSGWYF. The DNA for the CDR3 is TGTGCCAGCAGTCAAGGGACTAGCGGGTGGTATTTT.

This clonotype was seen a handful of times. V usage is TRBV19 and J usage is TRBJ1-2; D may be TRBD1 (5 bases). Germline assignment: CDR1 LNHDA and CDR2 SQIVND (reference sequence). V was pared by 6 bases and J by 3 bases, with 26 bases between. This CDR3 is 18 amino acids long. This chain's CDR3 is CASRTPGEFGSSDYGYTF. The CDR3 bases are TGTGCCAGTAGAACCCCGGGGGAGTTCGGATCGAGTGACTATGGCTACACCTTC.

On this clonotype itself: It may be a read error: a sequence one base away is much more abundant. The genes are TRBV4-1 and TRBJ2-7; 8 bases are shared with TRBD1. In germline, CDR1 is MGHRA, CDR2 YSYEKL. V dropped 0 bases and J dropped 4; count of bases not matched to a gene: 8. The CDR3 sequence is 16 residues long. Written as DNA, the CDR3 is TGCGCCAGCAGCCAAGATATGACACAGGGGGTGTACGAGCAGTACTTC. Protein product: CASSQDMTQGVYEQYF.

This chain links TRBV7-6 with TRBJ2-3; D might be TRBD1 (5 bases). The length of the CDR3 is 16 residues. Germline lookup yields CDR1 SGHVS and CDR2 FNYEAQ. V was cut by 3 bases and J by 0 bases, with 13 bases left in between. As DNA, the CDR3 is TGTGCCAGCAGCTTGACGGTGGCAGGGAGCACAGATACGCAGTATTTT. Protein product: CASSLTVAGSTDTQYF.

Concerning this clonotype: Sequence at one end of the junction differs from germline and may be a read error. This chain joins TRBV27 and TRBJ2-5, with D possibly TRBD1 on 5 matching bases. Germline-derived CDR1 and CDR2 are MNHEY and SMNVEV (reference sequence). CDR3 size: 14 residues. The CDR3 DNA reads as TGTGCCAGCACCCTACGGGCCGGACAAGGGACCCAGTACTTC. Translated: CASTLRAGQGTQYF.

A few counts support this clonotype. The chain couples TRBV3-1 to TRBJ1-4; 8 bases map to TRBD1. V was pared by 4 bases and J by 5 bases, with 9 bases of the junction left unmatched. The CDR3 is 16 amino acids. The germline V gene has CDR1 LGHDT and CDR2 YNNKEL (reference sequence). This CDR3 is CASSLGTGQRNEKLFF. CDR3 sequence (DNA): TGTGCCAGCAGCCTGGGGACAGGCCAACGGAATGAAAAACTGTTTTTT.

The rearrangement links TRBV5-6 to TRBJ2-7; TRBD1 aligns across 8 bases. Germline CDR1 and CDR2: SGHDT and YYEEEE. The J segment lost 2 bases and the V segment lost 4 bases, leaving 5 bases of the junction unmatched. The CDR3 consists of 14 residues. CDR3 in amino acids: CASSDTGGPYEQYF. CDR3 DNA sequence: TGTGCCAGCAGCGATACAGGGGGTCCCTACGAGCAGTACTTC.

The rearrangement links TRBV28 to TRBJ1-5; D remains ambiguous. CDR1 and CDR2 (germline): MDHEN, SYDVKM. There are 14 residues in the CDR3. The V and J ends lost 4 bases and 7 bases respectively, with 14 bases between them. This CDR3 reads CASSSYRFPQPQHF. The CDR3 DNA reads TGTGCCAGCAGTTCCTATCGTTTCCCCCAGCCCCAGCATTTT.

The chain recombines TRBV6-2 or TRBV6-3 with TRBJ2-7; possibly TRBD2 for D (6 bases). Looked up from germline, CDR1 is MNHEY and CDR2 is SVGEGT. The V gene lost 2 bases and the J gene lost 2 bases, with 13 bases spanning the gap. The length of the CDR3 is 15 residues. The chain's CDR3 is CASSYEVAAAYEQYF. The CDR3 coding sequence is TGTGCCAGCAGTTACGAGGTAGCGGCCGCCTACGAGCAGTACTTC.

This sequence joins TRBV13 and TRBJ2-7; maybe TRBD2 (6 bases). The germline CDR1 and CDR2 sequences are PRHDT and FYEKMQ (reference sequence). The CDR3 totals 13 residues. Deletions cut 7 bases from V and 2 bases from J, with 12 bases between. This chain's CDR3 is CASNLGGAYEQYF. The CDR3 coding sequence is TGTGCCAGCAACCTAGGAGGGGCCTACGAGCAGTACTTC.

This clonotype has more than one count but fewer than ten. The chain is built from TRBV15 and TRBJ2-1, with 9 bases aligning to TRBD2. The V gene end was trimmed by 3 bases and the J gene end by 7 bases; junction bases not matched to a gene: 10. The CDR3 consists of 16 residues. The germline gives CDR1 LNHNV, CDR2 YYDKDF (reference sequence). CDR3: CATSSLAGLEANEQFF. CDR3 nucleotides: TGTGCCACCAGCAGCCTAGCGGGGCTGGAGGCGAATGAGCAGTTCTTC.

This chain connects TRBV18 to TRBJ1-5; D uncertain. Per germline, CDR1 KGHSH and CDR2 LQKENI. The CDR3 has 15 amino acids. Between the trimmed V and J ends, which lost 3 bases and 5 bases, there was a span of 14 bases. CDR3 residues: CASSPSGGRDQPQHF. The DNA for the CDR3 is TGTGCCAGCTCACCGAGCGGAGGGCGTGATCAGCCCCAGCATTTT.

The chain is built from TRBV12-3 or TRBV12-4 and TRBJ2-7; D gene ambiguous. This CDR3 is 12 amino acids long. Trimming left V 8 bases short and J 1 base short, with 9 bases between. Written as DNA, the CDR3 is TGTGCCAGCGAGACTGATTCCTACGAGCAGTACTTC. Translating it yields CASETDSYEQYF.

The CDR3, as DNA: TGTGCCAGTAGTCCCTCATCGGGGAGCTTGAACACTGAAGCTTTCTTT. This translates into CASSPSSGSLNTEAFF. V is TRBV19 and J is TRBJ1-1; D not certain. The germline V and J ends were trimmed by 5 bases and 0 bases, with 16 bases remaining between them. The CDR3 has 16 residues. Germline lookup yields CDR1 LNHDA and CDR2 SQIVND (reference sequence).

The CDR3 sequence is CASTGENTEAFF. Written as DNA, the CDR3 is TGTGCCAGTACCGGGGAGAACACTGAAGCTTTCTTT. J is TRBJ1-1 and V is TRBV19; D call uncertain. Trimming stripped 7 bases from V and 1 base from J, with 7 bases between. This CDR3 has 12 residues. Per germline, CDR1 LNHDA and CDR2 SQIVND (reference sequence).